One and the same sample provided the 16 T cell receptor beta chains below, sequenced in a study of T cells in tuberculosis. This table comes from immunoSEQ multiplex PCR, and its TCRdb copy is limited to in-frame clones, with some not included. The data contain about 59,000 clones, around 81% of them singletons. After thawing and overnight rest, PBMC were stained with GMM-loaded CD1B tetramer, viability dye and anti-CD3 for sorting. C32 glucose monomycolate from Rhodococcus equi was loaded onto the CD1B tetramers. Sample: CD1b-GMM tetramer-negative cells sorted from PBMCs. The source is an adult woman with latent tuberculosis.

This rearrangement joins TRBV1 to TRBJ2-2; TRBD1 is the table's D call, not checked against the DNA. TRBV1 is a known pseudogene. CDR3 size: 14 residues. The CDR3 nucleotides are TGCACCAGCAGCCAAGGACAGGGTATCGGGGAGCTGTTTTTT. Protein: CTSSQGQGIGELFF.

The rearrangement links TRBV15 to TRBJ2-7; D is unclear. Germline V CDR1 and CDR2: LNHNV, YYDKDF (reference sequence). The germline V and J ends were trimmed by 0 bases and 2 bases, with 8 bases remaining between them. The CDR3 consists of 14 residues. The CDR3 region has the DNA TGTGCCACCAGCAGAGAAGCAGGAACCTACGAGCAGTACTTC. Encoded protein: CATSREAGTYEQYF.

The CDR3 DNA reads as TGTGCCAGCAGCAAAGGGGACAGTTCGTCTGGAAACACCATATATTTT. Translated: CASSKGDSSSGNTIYF. The chain joins TRBV21-1 to TRBJ1-3; the table's D gene call, TRBD1, was not cross checked with the DNA. TRBV21-1 is a recognized pseudogene. There are 16 residues in the CDR3.

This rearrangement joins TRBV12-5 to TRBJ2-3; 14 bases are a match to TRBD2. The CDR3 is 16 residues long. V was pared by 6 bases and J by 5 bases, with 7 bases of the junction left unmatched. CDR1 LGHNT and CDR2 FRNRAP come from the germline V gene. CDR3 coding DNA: TGTGCTAGTGGCATGGGACTAGCGGGAGCCCGAGATACGCAGTATTTT. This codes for CASGMGLAGARDTQYF.

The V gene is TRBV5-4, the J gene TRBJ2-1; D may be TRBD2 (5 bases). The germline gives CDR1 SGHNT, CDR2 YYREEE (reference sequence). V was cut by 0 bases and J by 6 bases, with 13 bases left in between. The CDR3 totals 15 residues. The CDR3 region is CASSLGSSRRNEQFF. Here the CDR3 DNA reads TGTGCCAGCAGCTTGGGGTCTAGCAGGCGCAATGAGCAGTTCTTC.

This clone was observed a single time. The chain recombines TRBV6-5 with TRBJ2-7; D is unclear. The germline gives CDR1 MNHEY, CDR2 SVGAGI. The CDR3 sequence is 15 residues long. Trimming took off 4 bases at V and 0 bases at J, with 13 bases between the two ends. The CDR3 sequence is CASSSRVESSYEQYF. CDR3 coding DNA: TGTGCCAGCAGTTCCCGGGTGGAGAGCTCCTACGAGCAGTACTTC.

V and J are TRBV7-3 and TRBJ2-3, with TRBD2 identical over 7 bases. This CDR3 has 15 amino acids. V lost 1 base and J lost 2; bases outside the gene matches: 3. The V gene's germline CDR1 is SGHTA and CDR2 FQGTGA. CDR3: CASSLRGTTTDTQYF. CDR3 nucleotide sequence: TGTGCCAGCAGCTTAAGGGGGACTACCACAGATACGCAGTATTTT.

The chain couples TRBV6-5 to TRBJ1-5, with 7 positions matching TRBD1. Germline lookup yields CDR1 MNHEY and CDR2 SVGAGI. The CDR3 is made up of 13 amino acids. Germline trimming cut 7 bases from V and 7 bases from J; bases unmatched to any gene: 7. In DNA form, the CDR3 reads TGTGCCAGCAACAGACAGGGAGAACAGCCCCAGCATTTT. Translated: CASNRQGEQPQHF.

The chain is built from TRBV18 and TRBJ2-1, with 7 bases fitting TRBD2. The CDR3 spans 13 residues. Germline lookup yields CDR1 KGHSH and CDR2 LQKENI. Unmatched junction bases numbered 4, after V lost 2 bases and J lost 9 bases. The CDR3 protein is CASSPVGEGEQFF. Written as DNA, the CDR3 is TGTGCCAGCTCACCAGTAGGGGAGGGTGAGCAGTTCTTC.

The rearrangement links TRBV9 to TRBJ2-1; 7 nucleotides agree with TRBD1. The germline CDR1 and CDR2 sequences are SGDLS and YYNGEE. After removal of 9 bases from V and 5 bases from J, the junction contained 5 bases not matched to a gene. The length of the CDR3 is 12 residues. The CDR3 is CATSTGNNEQFF. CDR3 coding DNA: TGTGCCACCTCGACAGGGAACAATGAGCAGTTCTTC.

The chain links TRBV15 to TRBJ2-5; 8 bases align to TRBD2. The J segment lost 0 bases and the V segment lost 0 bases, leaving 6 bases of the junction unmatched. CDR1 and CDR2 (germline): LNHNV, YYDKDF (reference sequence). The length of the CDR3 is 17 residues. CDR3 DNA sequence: TGTGCCACCAGCAGAGATCGACCTAGCGGGTACCAAGAGACCCAGTACTTC. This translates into CATSRDRPSGYQETQYF.

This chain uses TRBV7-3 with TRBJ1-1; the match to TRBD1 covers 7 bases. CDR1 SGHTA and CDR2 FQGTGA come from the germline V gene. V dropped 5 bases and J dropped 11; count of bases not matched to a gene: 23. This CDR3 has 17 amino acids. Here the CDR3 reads CASSRETGAPRNLLAFF. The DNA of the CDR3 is TGTGCCAGCAGCCGAGAAACAGGGGCCCCCCGGAATCTTCTGGCTTTCTTT.

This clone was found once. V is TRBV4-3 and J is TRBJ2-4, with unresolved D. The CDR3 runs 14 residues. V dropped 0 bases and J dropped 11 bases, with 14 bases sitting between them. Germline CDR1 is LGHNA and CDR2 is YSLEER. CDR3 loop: CASSQDRLNGFQYF. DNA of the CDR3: TGCGCCAGCAGCCAAGACAGGCTGAACGGCTTTCAGTACTTC.

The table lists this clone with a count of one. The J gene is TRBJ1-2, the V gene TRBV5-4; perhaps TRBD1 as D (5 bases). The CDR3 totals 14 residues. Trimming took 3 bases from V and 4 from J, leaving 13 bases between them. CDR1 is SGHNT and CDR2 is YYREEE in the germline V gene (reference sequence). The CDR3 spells CASSYTRQSYGYTF. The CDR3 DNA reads TGTGCCAGCAGCTACACGAGACAGAGCTATGGCTACACCTTC. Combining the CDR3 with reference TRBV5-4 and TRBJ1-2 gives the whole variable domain ETGVTQSPTHLIKTRGQQVTLRCSSQSGHNTVSWYQQALGQGPQFIFQYYREEENGRGNFPPRFSGLQFPNYSSELNVNALELDDSALYLCASSYTRQSYGYTFGSGTRLTVV.

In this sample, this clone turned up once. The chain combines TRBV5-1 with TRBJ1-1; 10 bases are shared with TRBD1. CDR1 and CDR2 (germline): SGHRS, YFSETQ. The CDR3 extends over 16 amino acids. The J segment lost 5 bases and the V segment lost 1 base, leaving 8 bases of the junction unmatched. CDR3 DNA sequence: TGCGCCAGCAGCTTGATCAGCGGGACAGGGGTAACTGAAGCTTTCTTT. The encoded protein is CASSLISGTGVTEAFF.

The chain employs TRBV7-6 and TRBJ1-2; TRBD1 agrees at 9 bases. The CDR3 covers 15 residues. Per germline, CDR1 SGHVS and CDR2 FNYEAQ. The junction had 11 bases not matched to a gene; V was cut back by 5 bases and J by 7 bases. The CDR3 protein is CASSILTGGQGGYTF. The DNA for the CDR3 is TGTGCCAGCAGCATACTGACAGGGGGTCAAGGTGGCTACACCTTC. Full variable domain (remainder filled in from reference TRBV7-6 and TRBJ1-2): GAGVSQSPRYKVTKRGQDVALRCDPISGHVSLYWYRQALGQGPEFLTYFNYEAQQDKSGLPNDRFSAERPEGSISTLTIQRTEQRDSAMYRCASSILTGGQGGYTFGSGTRLTVV.